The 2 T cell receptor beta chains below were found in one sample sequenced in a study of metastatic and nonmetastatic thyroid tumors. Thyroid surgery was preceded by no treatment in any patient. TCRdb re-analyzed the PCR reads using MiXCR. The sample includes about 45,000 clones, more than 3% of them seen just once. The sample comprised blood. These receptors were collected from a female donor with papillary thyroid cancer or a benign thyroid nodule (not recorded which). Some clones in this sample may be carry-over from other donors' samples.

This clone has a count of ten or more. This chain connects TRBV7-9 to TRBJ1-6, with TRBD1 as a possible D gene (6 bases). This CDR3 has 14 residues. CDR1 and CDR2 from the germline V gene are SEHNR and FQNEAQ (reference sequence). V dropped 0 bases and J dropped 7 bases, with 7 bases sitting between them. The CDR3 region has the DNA TGTGCCAGCAGCTTAGCAGGGGGGAATTCACCCCTCCACTTT. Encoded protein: CASSLAGGNSPLHF.

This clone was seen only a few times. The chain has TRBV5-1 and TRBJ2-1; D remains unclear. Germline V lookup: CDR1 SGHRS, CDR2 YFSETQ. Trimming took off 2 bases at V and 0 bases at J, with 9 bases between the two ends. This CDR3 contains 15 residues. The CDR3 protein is CASSLVLFSYNEQFF. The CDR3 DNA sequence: TGCGCCAGCAGCTTAGTATTATTCTCCTACAATGAGCAGTTCTTC.